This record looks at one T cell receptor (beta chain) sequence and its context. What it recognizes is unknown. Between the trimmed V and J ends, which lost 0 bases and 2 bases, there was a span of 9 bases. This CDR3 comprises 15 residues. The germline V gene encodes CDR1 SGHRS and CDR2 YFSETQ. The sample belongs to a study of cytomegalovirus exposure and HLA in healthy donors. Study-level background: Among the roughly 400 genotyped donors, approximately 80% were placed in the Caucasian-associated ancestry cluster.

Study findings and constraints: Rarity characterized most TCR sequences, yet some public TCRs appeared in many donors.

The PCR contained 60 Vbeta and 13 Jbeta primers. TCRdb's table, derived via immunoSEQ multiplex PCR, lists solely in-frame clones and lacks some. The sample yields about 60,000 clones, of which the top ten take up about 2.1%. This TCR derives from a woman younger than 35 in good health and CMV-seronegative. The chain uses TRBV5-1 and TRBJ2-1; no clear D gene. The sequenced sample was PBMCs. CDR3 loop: CASSLGGLTYNEQFF. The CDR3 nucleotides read TGCGCCAGCAGCTTGGGCGGCCTAACCTACAATGAGCAGTTCTTC.